This is a list of T cell receptor beta chains from one sample in a study of neurological immune-mediated disorders. MiXCR, applied by TCRdb to the 5' RACE reads, yields one record per CDR3 protein. The top ten clones hold approximately 3.3% of a sample with about 53,000 distinct CDR3 sequences, around 3.5% of them seen once. Sequencing input: PBMCs. These receptors all come from a woman between 25 and 40 years old with multiple sclerosis. Both conserved end residues are part of each CDR3. The order of the fields is clone size, V gene, J gene, D gene, CDR3 protein, CDR3 DNA. D genes are given only for firm matches. Clone size is given for some rows only: seen once, a few or many times, or a class if the clone is expanded.

many	TRBV7-2	TRBJ2-5	TRBD2	CASSSPGLAEETQYF	TGTGCCAGCAGCTCCCCGGGACTAGCGGAAGAGACCCAGTACTTC
many	TRBV5-5	TRBJ1-5	TRBD1	CASSLAPGGKSKPQHF	TGTGCCAGCAGCTTGGCCCCAGGGGGCAAAAGTAAGCCCCAGCATTTT
few	TRBV4-1	TRBJ2-7	TRBD1	CASSPLGGTGQEQYF	TGCGCCAGCAGCCCGTTAGGCGGGACAGGTCAGGAGCAGTACTTC
many	TRBV7-2	TRBJ2-4	TRBD2	CASSPQGTSGAKNIQYF	TGTGCCAGCAGCCCGCAAGGGACTAGCGGAGCCAAAAACATTCAGTACTTC
.	TRBV19	TRBJ2-7	.	CASSDRTGTPFYEQYF	TGTGCCAGTAGTGACCGAACCGGGACACCCTTCTACGAGCAGTACTTC
many	TRBV5-1	TRBJ2-1	TRBD2	CASEPGERGGGEQFF	TGCGCCAGCGAACCGGGTGAGCGGGGGGGCGGTGAGCAGTTCTTC
few	TRBV10-3	TRBJ2-1	.	CAISGRGYNEQFF	TGTGCCATCAGTGGACGGGGTTACAATGAGCAGTTCTTC
many	TRBV6-6	TRBJ2-5	.	CASRWSPWSQETQYF	TGTGCCAGCAGGTGGTCCCCCTGGAGCCAAGAGACCCAGTACTTC
many	TRBV25-1	TRBJ2-7	TRBD1	CASSGTGGISYEQYF	TGTGCCAGCAGTGGAACAGGGGGGATTTCATACGAGCAGTACTTC
many	TRBV5-1	TRBJ1-2	.	CASSAAGTIYGYTF	TGCGCCAGCAGCGCCGCCGGGACCATCTATGGCTACACCTTC